The TCR beta chain described here comes from a study of CD8+CD57+ T cells in acquired aplastic anemia. For the study at large: Recorded DNA amounts for sorted CD4+ and CD8+ cells had an average of 3.2 ug. Healthy donor sequencing depth: some 10 million CD4+, some 11 million CD8+ reads. Broader study findings: Any difference that existed in CD8+ Simpson's diversity between patients and controls was not significant. Shared by patients and controls, approximately 29 CD8+ CDR3s were abundant in patients.

A remark on this clonotype: Its matching antigen is unknown.

This CDR3 spans 15 amino acids. CDR1 and CDR2 (germline): SGHRS, YFSETQ. Trimming stripped 0 bases from V and 3 bases from J, with 11 bases between. Profiling of TCR beta VDJ combinations and CDR3 sequences used genomic DNA as template. Using its own MiXCR run on the reads, TCRdb lists one record per CDR3 protein. The sample holds roughly 200,000 distinct CDR3 sequences; over 55% are singletons and the top ten take approximately 30%. The rearrangement joins TRBV5-1 to TRBJ2-3, with D perhaps TRBD2 (6 bases). The sequenced sample was sorted CD4+, CD8+, or CD8+CD57+ T cells (not recorded which) from PBMCs. The source of this sequence is a human donor in good health. The CDR3 coding sequence is TGCGCCAGCAGCTTGGGGTTTGGGGGGACAGATACGCAGTATTTT. Translation: CASSLGFGGTDTQYF.